Below, one TCR beta chain is given with its context. Its antigen is still unknown. The assay was carried out at the deep level. Some clones are missing from TCRdb's copy, which holds only in-frame ones; the method was immunoSEQ multiplex PCR. The repertoire holds around 1,900,000 clones, with 90% to 95% as singletons. This record belongs to a study of shared clonotypes between healthy human individuals. On the study more broadly: The study used three CD4 naive, three CD4 memory, two CD8 naive and one CD8 memory plate per donor.

Study-wide results and limits: Tissue TCR repertoires likely differ from these blood-only repertoires. Non-shared clonotypes were found to have lower generation probabilities than the clonotypes that were shared by all four of the sorted-subset donors.

Naive-designated CD8 cells lacked CD45RO, were positively enriched for CCR7, and omitted terminally differentiated effector memory CD45RA+ cells. This CDR3 region has 15 residues. Trimming stripped 4 bases from V and 7 bases from J, with 17 bases between. From germline, CDR1 is PRHDT and CDR2 FYEKMQ (reference sequence). Sequencing was carried out using naive CD8+ T cells from PBMCs. This receptor was taken from a man younger than 35 in good health. Some clones in this sample may be carry-over from other donors' samples. This chain links TRBV13 with TRBJ2-1; D might be TRBD1 (6 bases). The CDR3 DNA reads TGTGCCAGCAGCTCGAAGGACAGTAAAGGGAATGAGCAGTTCTTC. Amino acids: CASSSKDSKGNEQFF.